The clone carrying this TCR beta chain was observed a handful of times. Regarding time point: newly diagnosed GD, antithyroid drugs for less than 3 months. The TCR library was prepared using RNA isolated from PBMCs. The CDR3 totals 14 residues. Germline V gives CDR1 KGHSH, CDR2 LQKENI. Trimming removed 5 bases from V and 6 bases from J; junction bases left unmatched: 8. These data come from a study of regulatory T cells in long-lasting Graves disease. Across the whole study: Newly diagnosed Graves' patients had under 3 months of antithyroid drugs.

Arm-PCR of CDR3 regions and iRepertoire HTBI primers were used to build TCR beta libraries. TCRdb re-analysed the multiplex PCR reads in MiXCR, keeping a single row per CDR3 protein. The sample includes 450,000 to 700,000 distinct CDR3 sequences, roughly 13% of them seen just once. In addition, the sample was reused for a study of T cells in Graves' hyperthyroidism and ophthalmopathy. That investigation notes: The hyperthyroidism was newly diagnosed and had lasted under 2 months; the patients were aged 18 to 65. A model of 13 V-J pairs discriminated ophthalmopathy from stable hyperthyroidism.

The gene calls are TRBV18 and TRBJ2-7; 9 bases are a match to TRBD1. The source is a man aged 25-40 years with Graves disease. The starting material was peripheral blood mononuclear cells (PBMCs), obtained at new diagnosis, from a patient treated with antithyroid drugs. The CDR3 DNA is TGTGCCAGCTCAACCGGGACAGGGTATCCCGAGCAGTACTTC. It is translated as CASSTGTGYPEQYF.